The clone carrying this TCR beta chain was seen many times. Germline values: CDR1 SGHTA, CDR2 FQGNSA. Trimming cost V 2 bases and J 9 bases, with 14 bases left between them. This CDR3 region has 15 residues. The TCR beta profiling, which covered VDJ combination and CDR3 sequence, was carried out using genomic DNA as the template. TCRdb itself ran the reads through MiXCR, one entry per CDR3 protein. Among approximately 81,000 distinct CDR3 sequences listed, under 50% were seen once. The data derive from a study of CD8+CD57+ T cells in acquired aplastic anemia. As for the study in general: Sorting CD4+ and CD8+ cells gave DNA averaging about 3.3 ug.

The sequencing input was sorted CD4+, CD8+, or CD8+CD57+ T cells (not recorded which) from PBMCs. The sequence was collected from a human donor in good health, serving as a control. This rearrangement joins TRBV7-2 to TRBJ1-6, with D maybe TRBD1 (5 bases). CDR3 DNA: TGTGCCAGCAGCTTACCGGGCATAAGGGGTTCACCCCTCCACTTT. Amino acids: CASSLPGIRGSPLHF. The full variable domain, completed using reference TRBV7-2 and TRBJ1-6, is GAGVSQSPSNKVTEKGKDVELRCDPISGHTALYWYRQSLGQGLEFLIYFQGNSAPDKSGLPSDRFSAERTGGSVSTLTIQRTQQEDSAVYLCASSLPGIRGSPLHFGNGTRLTVT.